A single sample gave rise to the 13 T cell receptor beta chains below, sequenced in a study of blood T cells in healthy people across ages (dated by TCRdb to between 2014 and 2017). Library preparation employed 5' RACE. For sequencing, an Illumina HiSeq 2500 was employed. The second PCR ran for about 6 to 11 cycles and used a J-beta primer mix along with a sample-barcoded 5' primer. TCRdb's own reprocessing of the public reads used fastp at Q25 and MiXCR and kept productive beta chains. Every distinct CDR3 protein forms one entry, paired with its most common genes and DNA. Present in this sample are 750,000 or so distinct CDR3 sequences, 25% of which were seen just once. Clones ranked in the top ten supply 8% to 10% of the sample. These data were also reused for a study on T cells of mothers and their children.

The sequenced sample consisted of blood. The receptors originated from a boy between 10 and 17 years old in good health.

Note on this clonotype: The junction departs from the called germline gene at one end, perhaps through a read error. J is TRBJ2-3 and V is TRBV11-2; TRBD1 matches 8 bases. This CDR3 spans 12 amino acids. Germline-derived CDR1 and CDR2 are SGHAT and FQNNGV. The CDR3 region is CASSLETGVQFF. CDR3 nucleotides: TGTGCCAGCAGCTTAGAGACAGGGGTGCAGTTTTTC.

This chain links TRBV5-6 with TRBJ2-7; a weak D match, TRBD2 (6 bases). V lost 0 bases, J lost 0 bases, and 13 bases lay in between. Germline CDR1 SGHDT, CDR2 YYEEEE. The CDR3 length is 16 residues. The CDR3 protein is CASSLGTAGLSYEQYF. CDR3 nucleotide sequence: TGTGCCAGCAGCTTGGGGACGGCGGGGCTCTCCTACGAGCAGTACTTC.

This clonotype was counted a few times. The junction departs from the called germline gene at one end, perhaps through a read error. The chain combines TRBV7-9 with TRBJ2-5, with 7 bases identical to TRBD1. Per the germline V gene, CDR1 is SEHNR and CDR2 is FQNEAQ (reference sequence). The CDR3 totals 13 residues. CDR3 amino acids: CASSPRGMTGRTF. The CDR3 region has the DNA TGTGCCAGCAGCCCAAGGGGTATGACAGGGAGAACCTTC.

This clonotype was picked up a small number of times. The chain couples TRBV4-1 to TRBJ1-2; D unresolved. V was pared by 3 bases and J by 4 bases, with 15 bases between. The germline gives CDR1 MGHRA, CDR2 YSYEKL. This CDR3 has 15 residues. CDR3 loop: CASSHGMGLAYGYTF. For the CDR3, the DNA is TGCGCCAGCAGCCACGGTATGGGTCTGGCCTATGGCTACACCTTC.

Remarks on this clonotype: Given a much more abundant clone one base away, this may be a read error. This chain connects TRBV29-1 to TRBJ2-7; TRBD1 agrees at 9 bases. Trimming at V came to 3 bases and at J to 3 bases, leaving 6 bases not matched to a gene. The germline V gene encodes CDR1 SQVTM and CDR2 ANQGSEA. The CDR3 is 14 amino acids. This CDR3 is CSVDPGQGNYEQYF. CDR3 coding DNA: TGCAGCGTTGACCCGGGACAGGGCAACTACGAGCAGTACTTC.

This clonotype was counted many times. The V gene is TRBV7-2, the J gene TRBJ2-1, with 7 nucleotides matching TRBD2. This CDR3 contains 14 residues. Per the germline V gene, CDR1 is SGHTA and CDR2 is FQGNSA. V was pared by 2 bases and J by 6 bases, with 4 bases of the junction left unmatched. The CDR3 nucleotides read TGTGCCAGCAGCTTATTCGGCGGGAGCAATGAGCAGTTCTTC. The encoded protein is CASSLFGGSNEQFF.

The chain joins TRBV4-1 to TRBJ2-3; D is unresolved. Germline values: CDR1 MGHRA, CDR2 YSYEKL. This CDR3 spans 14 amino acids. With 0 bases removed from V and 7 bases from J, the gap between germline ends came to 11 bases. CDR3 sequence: CASSQETGVYTQYF. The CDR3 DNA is TGCGCCAGCAGCCAAGAAACTGGGGTATATACGCAGTATTTT.

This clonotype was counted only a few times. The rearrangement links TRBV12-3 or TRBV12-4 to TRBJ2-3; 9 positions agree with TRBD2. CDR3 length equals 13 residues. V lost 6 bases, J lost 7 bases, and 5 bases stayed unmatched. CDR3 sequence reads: CASRKSGGNTQYF. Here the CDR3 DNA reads TGTGCCAGCAGAAAAAGCGGGGGGAATACGCAGTATTTT.

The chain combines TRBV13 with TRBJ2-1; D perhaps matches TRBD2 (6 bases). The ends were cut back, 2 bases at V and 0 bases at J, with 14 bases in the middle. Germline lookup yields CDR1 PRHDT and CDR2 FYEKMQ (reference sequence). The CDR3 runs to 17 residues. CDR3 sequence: CASSLWSGRSSYNEQFF. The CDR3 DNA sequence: TGTGCCAGCAGCTTATGGTCAGGGAGGAGCTCCTACAATGAGCAGTTCTTC.

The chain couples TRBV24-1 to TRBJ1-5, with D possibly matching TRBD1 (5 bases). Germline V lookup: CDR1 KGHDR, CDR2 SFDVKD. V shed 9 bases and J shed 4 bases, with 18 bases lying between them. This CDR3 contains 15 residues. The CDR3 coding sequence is TGTGCCACCCAACAGGCAGGACTGAAAAATCAGCCCCAGCATTTT. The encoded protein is CATQQAGLKNQPQHF.

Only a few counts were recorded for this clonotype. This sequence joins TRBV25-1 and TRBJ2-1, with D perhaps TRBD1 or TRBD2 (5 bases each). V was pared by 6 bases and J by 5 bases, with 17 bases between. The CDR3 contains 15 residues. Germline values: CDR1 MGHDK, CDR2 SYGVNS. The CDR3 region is CASRKLSGTNNEQFF. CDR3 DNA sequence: TGTGCCAGCAGGAAATTATCGGGGACGAACAATGAGCAGTTCTTC.

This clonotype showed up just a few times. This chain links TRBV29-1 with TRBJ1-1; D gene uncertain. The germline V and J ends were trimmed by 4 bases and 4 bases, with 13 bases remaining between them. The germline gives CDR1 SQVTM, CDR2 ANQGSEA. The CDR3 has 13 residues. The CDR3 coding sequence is TGCAGCGTTGTCCAAGGGTGGGCCACTGAAGCTTTCTTT. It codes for CSVVQGWATEAFF.

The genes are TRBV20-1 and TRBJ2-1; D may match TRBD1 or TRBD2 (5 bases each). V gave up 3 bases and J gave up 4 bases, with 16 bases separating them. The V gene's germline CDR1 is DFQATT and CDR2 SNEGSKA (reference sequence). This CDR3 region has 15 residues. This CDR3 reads CSASIAGALYNEQFF. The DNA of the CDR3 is TGCAGTGCTAGTATTGCCGGGGCCCTTTACAATGAGCAGTTCTTC.